What follows describes a single T cell receptor (beta chain). The sample is drawn from a study of T cell changes during pregnancy in multiple sclerosis. CDR1 and CDR2 from the germline V gene are GTSNPN and SVGIG (reference sequence). The CDR3 spans 14 residues. Trimming stripped 6 bases from V and 1 base from J, with 16 bases between. The data were produced by immunoSEQ multiplex PCR, yet TCRdb's version contains in-frame clones alone and is incomplete. This table holds about 46,000 clones, about 90% found once. V gene TRBV30 combines with J gene TRBJ2-7; maybe TRBD1 (6 bases). The TCR originated in a female donor with multiple sclerosis, enrolled in a pregnancy study. The sample in question was CD8+ T cells from peripheral blood mononuclear cells, obtained after pregnancy. The CDR3: CACPVGDTSYEQYF. The CDR3 coding sequence is TGTGCCTGCCCTGTGGGGGACACTTCCTACGAGCAGTACTTC.